Shown below are 16 T cell receptor beta chains from a single sample sequenced in a study of blood T cell repertoires in COVID-19. The assay was immunoSEQ multiplex PCR, and TCRdb's table has in-frame clones only and misses some. In the table there are around 360,000 clones, more than 85% of which are singletons. Sequenced input: PBMCs or T cells enriched from blood (not recorded which). These receptors came from a woman in her thirties who had recovered from COVID-19.

The CDR3 DNA reads TGTGCCAGCAGTGGGACTACTCGTGGCTACACCTTC. Its translation: CASSGTTRGYTF. The V and J genes are TRBV2 and TRBJ1-2; no definite D call. Germline assignment: CDR1 SNHLY and CDR2 FYNNEI. The length of the CDR3 is 12 residues. V was shortened by 4 bases and J by 7 bases, with 10 bases between the two germline ends.

CDR3 DNA: TGTGCCACCAGCAGAGCTGGACAGGGGGCGCTCAACGAGCAGTACTTC. Translation: CATSRAGQGALNEQYF. The chain has TRBV15 and TRBJ2-7; 11 nucleotides align to TRBD1. The CDR3 contains 16 residues. V trimming: 1 base; J trimming: 5 bases; junction bases outside the gene matches: 7. Germline V gene data show CDR1 as LNHNV and CDR2 as YYDKDF (reference sequence). Complete variable domain (other parts from reference TRBV15 and TRBJ2-7): DAMVIQNPRYQVTQFGKPVTLSCSQTLNHNVMYWYQQKSSQAPKLLFHYYDKDFNNEADTPDNFQSRRPNTSFCFLDIRSPGLGDTAMYLCATSRAGQGALNEQYFGPGTRLTVT.

This chain connects TRBV11-2 to TRBJ1-5; D is undetermined. V lost 1 base, J lost 6 bases, and 10 bases lay in between. CDR3 length: 14 amino acids. The germline CDR1 and CDR2 sequences are SGHAT and FQNNGV. The CDR3 reads CASSLGPGGQPQHF. DNA of the CDR3: TGTGCCAGCAGCTTAGGCCCAGGAGGTCAGCCCCAGCATTTT.

V gene TRBV18 combines with J gene TRBJ1-1; TRBD1 aligns across 9 bases. CDR3 length equals 17 residues. CDR1 and CDR2 (germline): KGHSH, LQKENI. V gave up 2 bases and J gave up 10 bases; unmatched junction bases: 17. The chain's CDR3 is CASSPGGTGNSQPPAFF. The CDR3 DNA sequence: TGTGCCAGCTCACCAGGTGGGACAGGGAACAGCCAACCGCCAGCTTTCTTT.

This chain connects TRBV12-3 or TRBV12-4 to TRBJ2-2; possible D gene TRBD1, 5 bases. This CDR3 has 13 amino acids. V lost 7 bases, J lost 5 bases, and 11 bases lay in between. The CDR3 sequence is CASILQGTGELFF. In DNA form, the CDR3 reads TGTGCCAGCATTCTTCAGGGAACCGGGGAGCTGTTTTTT.

This chain joins TRBV5-1 and TRBJ2-5; D possibly corresponds to TRBD1 (5 bases). The CDR3 is made up of 14 amino acids. Trimming left V 3 bases short and J 4 bases short, with 13 bases between. Germline-derived CDR1 and CDR2 are SGHRS and YFSETQ. CDR3 in amino acids: CASSSLDTGETQYF. In DNA, the CDR3 is TGCGCCAGCAGCTCCCTAGATACAGGAGAGACCCAGTACTTC.

This chain links TRBV2 with TRBJ1-6; the match to TRBD1 covers 9 bases. In germline, CDR1 is SNHLY, CDR2 FYNNEI. The CDR3 loop spans 15 amino acids. The trim removed 6 bases at V and 5 bases at J, leaving 5 bases unmatched. Here the CDR3 DNA reads TGTGCCAGCAGGGGGCGGACAGGGGATAATTCACCCCTCCACTTT. Its translation is CASRGRTGDNSPLHF.

The V call is TRBV12-3 or TRBV12-4, the J call TRBJ2-1; 7 bases match TRBD2. The length of the CDR3 is 13 residues. The trim removed 1 base at V and 8 bases at J, leaving 2 bases unmatched. CDR3 nucleotides: TGTGCCAGCAGTTTAGGGACTAGGGATGAGCAGTTCTTC. It yields the protein CASSLGTRDEQFF.

The V call is TRBV10-3, the J call TRBJ1-5; 8 positions match TRBD1. CDR3 length equals 14 residues. The germline V gene encodes CDR1 ENHRY and CDR2 SYGVKD. Losses at the gene ends were 6 bases for V and 7 bases for J; bases not matched to a gene: 8. The CDR3 coding sequence is TGTGCCATCAGCGCCGGACAGGGCGGGCAGCCCCAGCATTTT. Translation gives CAISAGQGGQPQHF.

This chain joins TRBV7-8 and TRBJ2-7, with 7 bases aligning to TRBD2. V was clipped by 4 bases and J by 4 bases; unmatched bases: 13. Germline V gives CDR1 SGHVS, CDR2 FQNEAQ. The CDR3 extends over 16 amino acids. The CDR3 region has the DNA TGTGCCAGCAGCTCGCTTGGGCGGGGGTCCCCATACGAGCAGTACTTC. Translating gives CASSSLGRGSPYEQYF.

This clone was recorded once. This sequence joins TRBV6-4 and TRBJ2-4; 8 bases are shared with TRBD2. This CDR3 is built from 14 residues. The J segment lost 5 bases and the V segment lost 8 bases, leaving 8 bases of the junction unmatched. The V gene's germline CDR1 is MRHNA and CDR2 SNTAGT. CDR3 amino acids: CASVERENENIQYF. As DNA, the CDR3 is TGTGCCAGCGTCGAGCGGGAGAACGAAAACATTCAGTACTTC.

The chain is built from TRBV28 and TRBJ1-5; 10 positions match TRBD1. From germline, CDR1 is MDHEN and CDR2 SYDVKM. The length of the CDR3 is 17 residues. V dropped 8 bases and J dropped 6; count of bases not matched to a gene: 16. The CDR3 reads CASGFVNGTGAFQPQHF. In nucleotides, the CDR3 is TGTGCCAGCGGGTTCGTTAATGGGACAGGGGCTTTTCAGCCCCAGCATTTT.

This chain connects TRBV30 to TRBJ1-2; TRBD1 agrees at 9 bases. Germline assignment: CDR1 GTSNPN and CDR2 SVGIG (reference sequence). This CDR3 is 12 amino acids long. The CDR3 loop is CARSRDRESYTF. CDR3 nucleotides: TGTGCAAGGAGCCGGGACAGGGAAAGCTACACCTTC.

V gene TRBV29-1 combines with J gene TRBJ2-5; 7 bases align to TRBD2. The V gene's germline CDR1 is SQVTM and CDR2 ANQGSEA. With 2 bases clipped from V and 4 bases from J, the junction kept 7 bases outside the gene matches. The CDR3 spans 14 residues. CDR3: CSVESRETSETQYF. CDR3 DNA sequence: TGCAGCGTTGAATCGCGGGAGACCTCAGAGACCCAGTACTTC.

Comments on this clone: Other DNA variants within this sample encode the same CDR3. In DNA, the CDR3 is TGTGCCAGCAGCCAACCCGGGACTAGCACAGATACGCAGTATTTT. As protein: CASSQPGTSTDTQYF. The chain recombines TRBV3-1 (or the pseudogene TRBV3-2) with TRBJ2-3; D may be TRBD2 (6 bases). Germline V gives CDR1 LGHDT, CDR2 YNNKEL (reference sequence). Trimming cost V 2 bases and J 0 bases, with 9 bases left between them. This CDR3 contains 15 residues.

This chain uses TRBV20-1 with TRBJ1-2; 12 nucleotides align to TRBD1. The V gene's germline CDR1 is DFQATT and CDR2 SNEGSKA (reference sequence). Trimming cost V 3 bases and J 8 bases; bases outside gene matches: 10. The CDR3 contains 15 residues. The CDR3 DNA reads as TGCAGTGCTAGTCCGCCGGGACAGGGGGCAGCCGGCTACACCTTC. Amino acids: CSASPPGQGAAGYTF.